The 11 T cell receptor beta chains given below trace back to one sample, sequenced in a study of blood T cell repertoires in COVID-19. Generated by immunoSEQ multiplex PCR, the TCRdb table keeps only in-frame clones and is missing some. The table includes some 150,000 clones, roughly nine tenths detected once. The specimen sequenced was peripheral blood. The receptors here all came from a human donor in a cohort sampled during active COVID-19.

V gene TRBV5-1 combines with J gene TRBJ2-4; TRBD1 aligns across 9 bases. Losses at the gene ends were 4 bases for V and 1 base for J; bases not matched to a gene: 6. This CDR3 contains 16 residues. The V gene's germline CDR1 is SGHRS and CDR2 YFSETQ. The CDR3 DNA follows: TGCGCCAGCAGCCCACAGGGGGCCGGGGCCAAAAACATTCAGTACTTC. This gives the protein CASSPQGAGAKNIQYF.

This sequence joins TRBV5-1 and TRBJ2-3; 8 nucleotides line up with TRBD2. The CDR3 consists of 15 residues. Germline values: CDR1 SGHRS, CDR2 YFSETQ. The ends lost 0 bases at V and 5 bases at J; junction bases unmatched: 5. The CDR3 loop reads CASSLVSGGEDTQYF. The CDR3 DNA follows: TGCGCCAGCAGCTTGGTGAGCGGGGGAGAAGATACGCAGTATTTT.

This rearrangement joins TRBV4-1 to TRBJ1-3; unclear D gene. The CDR3 is 14 residues long. CDR1 and CDR2 from the germline V gene are MGHRA and YSYEKL. Trimming took 0 bases from V and 3 from J, leaving 6 bases between them. CDR3 sequence (DNA): TGCGCCAGCAGCCAAGAGGCAGATGGAAACACCATATATTTT. Amino acids: CASSQEADGNTIYF.

The chain employs TRBV4-1 and TRBJ2-1; TRBD2 matches 12 bases. The CDR3 runs to 17 residues. V lost 1 base, J lost 1 base, and 2 bases stayed unmatched. Germline V CDR1 and CDR2: MGHRA, YSYEKL. The CDR3 sequence: CASSQVTSGGSYNEQFF. In DNA, the CDR3 is TGCGCCAGCAGCCAAGTTACTAGCGGGGGGTCCTACAATGAGCAGTTCTTC.

This chain links TRBV11-2 with TRBJ1-1; the D gene is possibly TRBD1 (6 bases). The CDR3 length is 16 residues. Germline CDR1 SGHAT, CDR2 FQNNGV. V dropped 3 bases and J dropped 1 base, with 15 bases sitting between them. The CDR3 DNA sequence: TGTGCCAGCAGCTTTTGGCCGACAGGTAGGAACACTGAAGCTTTCTTT. Translating gives CASSFWPTGRNTEAFF.

This clone was detected once. The chain recombines TRBV7-2 with TRBJ2-3, with TRBD1 identical over 7 bases. This CDR3 is built from 17 residues. Germline values: CDR1 SGHTA, CDR2 FQGNSA. The ends lost 5 bases at V and 0 bases at J; junction bases unmatched: 11. For the CDR3, the DNA is TGTGCCAGCAGCACCCAGACAGGGCCAACTAGCACAGATACGCAGTATTTT. It encodes CASSTQTGPTSTDTQYF.

This clone is categorized as medium-sized. This chain joins TRBV14 and TRBJ1-2; the D gene is possibly TRBD1 (6 bases). This CDR3 is built from 15 residues. The V gene's germline CDR1 is SGHDN and CDR2 FVKESK. Trimming removed 1 base from V and 2 bases from J, with 11 bases in between. DNA for the CDR3: TGTGCCAGCAGCCAAGTCGGCAGGGGAAACTATGGCTACACCTTC. Its protein is CASSQVGRGNYGYTF.

The rearrangement uses TRBV6-6 and TRBJ1-5; D is possibly TRBD1 (5 bases). Germline values: CDR1 MNHNY, CDR2 SVGAGI (reference sequence). The V and J ends lost 6 bases and 1 base respectively, with 10 bases between them. CDR3 length equals 14 residues. The CDR3 nucleotides are TGTGCCAGCAGCCCCCCAGGGAGCAATCAGCCCCAGCATTTT. This encodes CASSPPGSNQPQHF.

This chain links TRBV7-3 with TRBJ2-2; 8 bases are a match to TRBD1. V lost 5 bases, J lost 0 bases, and 2 bases stayed unmatched. The CDR3 covers 15 residues. CDR1 SGHTA and CDR2 FQGTGA come from the germline V gene. DNA for the CDR3: TGTGCCAGCAGCCCGGACAGGGCGAACACCGGGGAGCTGTTTTTT. It specifies CASSPDRANTGELFF.

The chain uses TRBV27 and TRBJ1-1; D perhaps matches TRBD1 (5 bases). In germline, CDR1 is MNHEY, CDR2 SMNVEV (reference sequence). V was clipped by 4 bases and J by 0 bases, with 9 bases between them. The CDR3 is 14 residues long. Here the CDR3 DNA reads TGTGCCAGCAGTTCGGGACTCCTGAACACTGAAGCTTTCTTT. Encoded protein: CASSSGLLNTEAFF.

The rearrangement joins TRBV2 to TRBJ1-2; 12 positions agree with TRBD1. The germline gives CDR1 SNHLY, CDR2 FYNNEI. There are 18 residues in the CDR3. Trimming removed 4 bases from V and 2 bases from J; junction bases left unmatched: 11. CDR3 protein: CASSGFPGTGGANYGYTF. The CDR3 DNA sequence: TGTGCCAGCAGTGGATTTCCCGGGACAGGGGGCGCCAACTATGGCTACACCTTC.